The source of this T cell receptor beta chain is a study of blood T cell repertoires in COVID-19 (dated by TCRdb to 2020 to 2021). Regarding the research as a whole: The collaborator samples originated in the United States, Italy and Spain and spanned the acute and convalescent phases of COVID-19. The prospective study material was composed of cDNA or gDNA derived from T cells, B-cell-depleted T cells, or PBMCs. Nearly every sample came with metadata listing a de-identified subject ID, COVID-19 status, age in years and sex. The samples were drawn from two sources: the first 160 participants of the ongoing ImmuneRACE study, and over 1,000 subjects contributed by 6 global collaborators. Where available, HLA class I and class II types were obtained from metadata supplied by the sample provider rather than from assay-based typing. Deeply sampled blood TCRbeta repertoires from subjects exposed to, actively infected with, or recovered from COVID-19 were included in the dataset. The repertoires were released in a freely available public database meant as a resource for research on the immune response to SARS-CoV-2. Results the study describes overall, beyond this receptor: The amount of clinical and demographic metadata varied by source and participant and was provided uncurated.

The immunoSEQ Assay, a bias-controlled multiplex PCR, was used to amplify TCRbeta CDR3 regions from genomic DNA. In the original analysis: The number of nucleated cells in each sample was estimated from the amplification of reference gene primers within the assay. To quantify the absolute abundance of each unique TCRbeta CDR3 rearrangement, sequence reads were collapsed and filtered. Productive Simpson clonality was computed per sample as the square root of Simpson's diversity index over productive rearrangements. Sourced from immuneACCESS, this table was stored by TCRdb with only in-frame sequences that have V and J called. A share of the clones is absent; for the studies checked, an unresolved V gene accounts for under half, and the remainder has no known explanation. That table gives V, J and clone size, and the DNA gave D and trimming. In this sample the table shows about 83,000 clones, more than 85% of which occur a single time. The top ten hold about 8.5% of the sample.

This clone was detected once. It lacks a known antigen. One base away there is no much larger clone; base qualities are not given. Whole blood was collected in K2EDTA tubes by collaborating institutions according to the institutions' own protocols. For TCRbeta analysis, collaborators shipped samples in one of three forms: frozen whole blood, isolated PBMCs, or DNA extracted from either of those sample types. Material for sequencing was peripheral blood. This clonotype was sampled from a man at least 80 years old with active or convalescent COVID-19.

The CDR3 reads as follows: CASSIVLNTGELFF. The DNA reads TGTGCCAGTAGTATAGTCCTGAACACCGGGGAGCTGTTTTTT. The rearrangement joined TRBV19 to TRBJ2-2, with the D gene too uncertain to name. V and J are truncated by 1 base and 1 base respectively, leaving an intervening sequence of 4 bases. The CDR3, from cysteine to phenylalanine, totals 14 residues. Only the CDR3 portion is preserved as DNA: 42 bases, with reading frame beginning at the first base. CDR1 and CDR2, per the germline V gene (reference sequence), are LNHDA and SQIVND.